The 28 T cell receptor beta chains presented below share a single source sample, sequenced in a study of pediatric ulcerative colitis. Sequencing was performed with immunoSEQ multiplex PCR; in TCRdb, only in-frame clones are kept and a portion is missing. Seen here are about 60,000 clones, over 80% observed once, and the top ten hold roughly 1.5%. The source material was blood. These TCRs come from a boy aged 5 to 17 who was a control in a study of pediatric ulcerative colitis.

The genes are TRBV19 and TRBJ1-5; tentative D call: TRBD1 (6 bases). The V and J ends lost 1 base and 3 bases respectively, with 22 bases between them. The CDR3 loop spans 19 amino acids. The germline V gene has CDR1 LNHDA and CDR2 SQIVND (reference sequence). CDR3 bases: TGTGCCAGTAGTATAGTAGGGTGGACAAGCGCAGGGGTCAATCAGCCCCAGCATTTT. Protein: CASSIVGWTSAGVNQPQHF.

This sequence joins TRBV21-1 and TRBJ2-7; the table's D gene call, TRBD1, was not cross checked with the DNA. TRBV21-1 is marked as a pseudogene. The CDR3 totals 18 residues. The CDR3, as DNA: TGTGCCAGCAGCAAAGGGGGGAAATGGGACAGGGGTTTCTACGAGCAGTACTTC. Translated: CASSKGGKWDRGFYEQYF.

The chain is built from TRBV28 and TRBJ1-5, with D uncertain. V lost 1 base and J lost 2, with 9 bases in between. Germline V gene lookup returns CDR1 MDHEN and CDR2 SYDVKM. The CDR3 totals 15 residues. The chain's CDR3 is CASSLYGVGNQPQHF. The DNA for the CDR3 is TGTGCCAGCAGTTTATATGGGGTAGGCAATCAGCCCCAGCATTTT.

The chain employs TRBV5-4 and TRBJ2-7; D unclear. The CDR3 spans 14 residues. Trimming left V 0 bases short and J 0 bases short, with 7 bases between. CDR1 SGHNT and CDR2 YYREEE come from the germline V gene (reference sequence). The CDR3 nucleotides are TGTGCCAGCAGCTTGGTCGTGGGCTCCTACGAGCAGTACTTC. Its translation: CASSLVVGSYEQYF.

The CDR3 reads CASSWDRSKWYEQYF. The CDR3 nucleotides are TGTGCCAGCTCCTGGGACAGATCAAAATGGTACGAGCAGTACTTC. V usage is TRBV19 and J usage is TRBJ2-7; TRBD1 matches 7 bases. Germline CDR1 and CDR2: LNHDA and SQIVND (reference sequence). The CDR3 extends over 15 amino acids. With 9 bases clipped from V and 4 bases from J, the junction kept 15 bases outside the gene matches. Full variable domain (remainder filled in from reference TRBV19 and TRBJ2-7): DGGITQSPKYLFRKEGQNVTLSCEQNLNHDAMYWYRQDPGQGLRLIYYSQIVNDFQKGDIAEGYSVSREKKESFPLTVTSAQKNPTAFYLCASSWDRSKWYEQYFGPGTRLTVT.

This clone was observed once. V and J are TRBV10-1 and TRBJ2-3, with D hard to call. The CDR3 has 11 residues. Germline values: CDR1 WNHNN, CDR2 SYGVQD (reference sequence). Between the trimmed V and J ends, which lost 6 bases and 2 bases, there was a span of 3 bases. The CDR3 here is CASSTTDTQYF. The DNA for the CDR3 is TGCGCCAGCAGCACCACAGATACGCAGTATTTT.

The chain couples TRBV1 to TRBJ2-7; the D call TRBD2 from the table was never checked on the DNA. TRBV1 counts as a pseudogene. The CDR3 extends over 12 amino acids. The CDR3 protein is CTSSPGGDEQYF. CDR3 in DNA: TGCACCAGCAGCCCCGGGGGAGACGAGCAGTACTTC.

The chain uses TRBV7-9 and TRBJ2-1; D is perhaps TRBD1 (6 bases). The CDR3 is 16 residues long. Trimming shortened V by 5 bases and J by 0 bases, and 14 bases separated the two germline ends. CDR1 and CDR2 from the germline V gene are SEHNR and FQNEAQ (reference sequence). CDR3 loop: CASSPQGPSSYNEQFF. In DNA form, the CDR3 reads TGTGCCAGCAGCCCCCAGGGGCCAAGCTCCTACAATGAGCAGTTCTTC.

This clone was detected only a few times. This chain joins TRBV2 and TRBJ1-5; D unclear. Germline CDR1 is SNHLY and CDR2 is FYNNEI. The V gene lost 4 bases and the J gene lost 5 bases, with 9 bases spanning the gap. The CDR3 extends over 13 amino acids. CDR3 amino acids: CASSGYSDQPQHF. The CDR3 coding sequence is TGTGCCAGCAGTGGGTACAGCGATCAGCCCCAGCATTTT.

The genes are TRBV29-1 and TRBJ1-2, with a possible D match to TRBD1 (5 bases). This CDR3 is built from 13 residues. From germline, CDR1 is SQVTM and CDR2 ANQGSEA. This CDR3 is CSVIEDKSYGYTF. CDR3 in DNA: TGCAGTGTAATCGAGGACAAATCGTATGGCTACACCTTC.

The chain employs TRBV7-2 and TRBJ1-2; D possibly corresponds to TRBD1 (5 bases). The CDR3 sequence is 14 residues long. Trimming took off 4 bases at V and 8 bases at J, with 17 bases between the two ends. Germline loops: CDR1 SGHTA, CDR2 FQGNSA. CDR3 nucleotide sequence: TGTGCCAGCAGCTCCTCATCGGGGCTCCTCGGCTACACCTTC. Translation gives CASSSSSGLLGYTF. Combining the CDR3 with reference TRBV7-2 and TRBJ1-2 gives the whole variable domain GAGVSQSPSNKVTEKGKDVELRCDPISGHTALYWYRQSLGQGLEFLIYFQGNSAPDKSGLPSDRFSAERTGGSVSTLTIQRTQQEDSAVYLCASSSSSGLLGYTFGSGTRLTVV.

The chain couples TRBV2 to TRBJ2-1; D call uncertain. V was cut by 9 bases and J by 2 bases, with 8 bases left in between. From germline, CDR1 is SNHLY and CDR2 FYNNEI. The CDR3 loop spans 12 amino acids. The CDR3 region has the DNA TGTGCCAGTACTTGGGCCTACAATGAGCAGTTCTTC. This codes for CASTWAYNEQFF.

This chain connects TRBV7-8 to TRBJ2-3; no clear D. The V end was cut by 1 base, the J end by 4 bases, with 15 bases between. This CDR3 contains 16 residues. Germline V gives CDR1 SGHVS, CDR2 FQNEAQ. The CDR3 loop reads CASSLDFSPVPDTQYF. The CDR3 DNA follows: TGTGCCAGCAGCTTAGATTTTAGCCCAGTCCCAGATACGCAGTATTTT.

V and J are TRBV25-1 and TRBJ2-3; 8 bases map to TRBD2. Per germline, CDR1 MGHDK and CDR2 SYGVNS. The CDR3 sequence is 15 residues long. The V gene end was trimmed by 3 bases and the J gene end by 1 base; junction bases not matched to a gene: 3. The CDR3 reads CASSETTSGTDTQYF. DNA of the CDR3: TGTGCCAGCAGTGAGACGACTAGCGGCACAGATACGCAGTATTTT. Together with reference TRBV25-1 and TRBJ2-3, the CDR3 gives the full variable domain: EADIYQTPRYLVIGTGKKITLECSQTMGHDKMYWYQQDPGMELHLIHYSYGVNSTEKGDLSSESTVSRIRTEHFPLTLESARPSHTSQYLCASSETTSGTDTQYFGPGTRLTVL.

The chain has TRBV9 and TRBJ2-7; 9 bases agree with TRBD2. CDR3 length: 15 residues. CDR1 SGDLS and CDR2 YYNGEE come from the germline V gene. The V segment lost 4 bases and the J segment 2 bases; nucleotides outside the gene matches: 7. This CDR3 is CASSLNSGGTYEQYF. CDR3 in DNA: TGTGCCAGCAGCTTAAATAGCGGGGGAACCTACGAGCAGTACTTC.

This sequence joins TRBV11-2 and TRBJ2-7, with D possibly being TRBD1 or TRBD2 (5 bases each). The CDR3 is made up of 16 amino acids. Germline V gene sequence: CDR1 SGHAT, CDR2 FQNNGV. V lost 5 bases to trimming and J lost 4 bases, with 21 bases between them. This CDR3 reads CASSSPSGDGRYEQYF. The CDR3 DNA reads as TGTGCCAGCAGCAGTCCATCCGGGGACGGAAGATACGAGCAGTACTTC.

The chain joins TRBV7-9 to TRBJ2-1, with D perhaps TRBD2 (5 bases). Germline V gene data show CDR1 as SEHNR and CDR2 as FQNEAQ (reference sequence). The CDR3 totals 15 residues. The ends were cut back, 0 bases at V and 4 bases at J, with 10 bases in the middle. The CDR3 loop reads CASSLALDRYNEQFF. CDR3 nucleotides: TGTGCCAGCAGCTTAGCACTAGATAGGTACAATGAGCAGTTCTTC. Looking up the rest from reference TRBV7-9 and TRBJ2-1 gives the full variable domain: DTGVSQNPRHKITKRGQNVTFRCDPISEHNRLYWYRQTLGQGPEFLTYFQNEAQLEKSRLLSDRFSAERPKGSFSTLEIQRTEQGDSAMYLCASSLALDRYNEQFFGPGTRLTVL.

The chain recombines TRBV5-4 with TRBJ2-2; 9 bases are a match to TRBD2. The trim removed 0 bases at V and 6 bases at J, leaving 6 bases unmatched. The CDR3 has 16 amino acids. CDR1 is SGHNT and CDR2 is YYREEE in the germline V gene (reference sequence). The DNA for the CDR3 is TGTGCCAGCAGCTTGGCTGGCGGGAGGGCCCCCGGGGAGCTGTTTTTT. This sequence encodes CASSLAGGRAPGELFF. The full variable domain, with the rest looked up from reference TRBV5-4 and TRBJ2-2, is ETGVTQSPTHLIKTRGQQVTLRCSSQSGHNTVSWYQQALGQGPQFIFQYYREEENGRGNFPPRFSGLQFPNYSSELNVNALELDDSALYLCASSLAGGRAPGELFFGEGSRLTVL.

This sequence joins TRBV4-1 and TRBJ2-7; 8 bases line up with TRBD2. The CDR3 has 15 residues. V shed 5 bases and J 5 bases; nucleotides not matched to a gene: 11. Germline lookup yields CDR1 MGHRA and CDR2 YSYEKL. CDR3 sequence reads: CASSITGTRTDEQYF. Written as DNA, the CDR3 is TGCGCCAGCAGCATCACCGGGACTAGAACGGACGAGCAGTACTTC.

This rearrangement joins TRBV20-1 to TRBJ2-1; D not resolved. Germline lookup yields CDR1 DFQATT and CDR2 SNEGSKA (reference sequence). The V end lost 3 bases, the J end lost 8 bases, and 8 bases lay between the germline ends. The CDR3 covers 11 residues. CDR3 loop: CSASSQYEQFF. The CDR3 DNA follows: TGCAGTGCTAGTAGTCAGTATGAGCAGTTCTTC.

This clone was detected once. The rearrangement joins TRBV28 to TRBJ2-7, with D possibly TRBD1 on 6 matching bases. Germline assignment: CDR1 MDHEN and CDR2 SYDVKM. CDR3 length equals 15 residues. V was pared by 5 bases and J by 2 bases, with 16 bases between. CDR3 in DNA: TGTGCCAGCAGTCCCTTACAGGGTGTAGCCTACGAGCAGTACTTC. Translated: CASSPLQGVAYEQYF. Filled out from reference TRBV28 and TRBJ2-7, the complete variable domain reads DVKVTQSSRYLVKRTGEKVFLECVQDMDHENMFWYRQDPGLGLRLIYFSYDVKMKEKGDIPEGYSVSREKKERFSLILESASTNQTSMYLCASSPLQGVAYEQYFGPGTRLTVT.

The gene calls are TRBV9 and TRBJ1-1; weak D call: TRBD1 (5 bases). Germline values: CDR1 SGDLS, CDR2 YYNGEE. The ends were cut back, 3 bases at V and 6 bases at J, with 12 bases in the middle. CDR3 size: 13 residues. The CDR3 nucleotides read TGTGCCAGCAGCGCACCTCCAGGGCCTGAAGCTTTCTTT. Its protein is CASSAPPGPEAFF.

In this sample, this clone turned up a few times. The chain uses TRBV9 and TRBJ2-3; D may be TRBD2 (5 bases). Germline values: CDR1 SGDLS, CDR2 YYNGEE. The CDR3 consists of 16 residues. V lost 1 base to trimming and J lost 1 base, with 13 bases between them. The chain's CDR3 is CASSVLREWGTDTQYF. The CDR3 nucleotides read TGTGCCAGCAGCGTATTGAGGGAGTGGGGCACAGATACGCAGTATTTT.

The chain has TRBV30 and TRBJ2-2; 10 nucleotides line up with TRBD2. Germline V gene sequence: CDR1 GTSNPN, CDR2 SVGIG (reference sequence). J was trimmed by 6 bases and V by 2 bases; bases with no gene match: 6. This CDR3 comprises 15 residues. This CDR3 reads CAWSFLGLAAGELFF. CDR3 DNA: TGTGCCTGGAGTTTCTTAGGACTAGCGGCCGGGGAGCTGTTTTTT.

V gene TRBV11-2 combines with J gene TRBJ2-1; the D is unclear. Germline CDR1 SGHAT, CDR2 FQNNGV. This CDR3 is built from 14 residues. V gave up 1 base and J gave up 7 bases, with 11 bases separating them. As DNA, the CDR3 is TGTGCCAGCAGCTTAGGGGGATGGCGAAATGAGCAGTTCTTC. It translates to CASSLGGWRNEQFF.

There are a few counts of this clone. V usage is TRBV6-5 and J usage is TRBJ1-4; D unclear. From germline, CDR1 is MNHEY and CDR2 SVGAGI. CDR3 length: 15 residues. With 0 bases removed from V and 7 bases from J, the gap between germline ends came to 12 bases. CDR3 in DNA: TGTGCCAGCAGTTACTCGATTGAAGGTGGTGAAAAACTGTTTTTT. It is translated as CASSYSIEGGEKLFF.

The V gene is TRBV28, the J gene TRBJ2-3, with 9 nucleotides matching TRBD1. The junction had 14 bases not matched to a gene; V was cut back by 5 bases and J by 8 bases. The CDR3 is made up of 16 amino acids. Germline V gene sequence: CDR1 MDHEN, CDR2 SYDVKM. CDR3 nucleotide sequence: TGTGCCAGCAGTCACGCCCGGGACAGGGTAATTAGTACGCAGTATTTT. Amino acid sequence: CASSHARDRVISTQYF.

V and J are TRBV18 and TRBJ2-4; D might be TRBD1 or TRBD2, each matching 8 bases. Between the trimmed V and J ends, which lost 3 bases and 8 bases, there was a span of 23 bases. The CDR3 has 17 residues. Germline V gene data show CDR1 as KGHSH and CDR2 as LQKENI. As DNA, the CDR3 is TGTGCCAGCTCACCCTCCCGACAGGGGCTCGGGGGGGACATTCAGTACTTC. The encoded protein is CASSPSRQGLGGDIQYF.